This T cell receptor beta chain was sequenced for a study of T-cell memory formation after mild COVID-19. The study, taken as a whole, reports: Day 15 to 85 contracting clones showed balanced CD4/CD8; day 15 to 37 expanders favored CD4+. CD4+ contracting clones lay mainly in CM and EM, CD8+ ones in EMRA. Some responding clones appeared in pre-infection memory, suggesting cross-reactive memory joined.

V was clipped by 0 bases and J by 5 bases, with 16 bases between them. Germline CDR1 reads DFQATT; CDR2 reads SNEGSKA (reference sequence). The CDR3 covers 15 residues. Worth noting for this clonotype: What it binds is not known.

It was 5'RACE with constant-segment primers that produced the TCR alpha and TCR beta cDNA libraries, which carried sample barcodes and UMIs. One entry per CDR3 protein results from TCRdb running MiXCR on the 5' RACE reads. The table includes about 130,000 distinct CDR3 sequences, about 5.9% detected once. The sequenced material came from PBMCs or a T cell subset sorted from them (not recorded which). The TCR was taken from an adult woman who had mild COVID-19 (a few samples of this study predate the infection). Cell type and time point are not known. The rearrangement uses TRBV20-1 and TRBJ1-1, with D possibly TRBD1 on 5 matching bases. CDR3 nucleotide sequence: TGCAGTGCTAGAGACGTCAGGGAAGGTCGGACTGAAGCTTTCTTT. Amino acids: CSARDVREGRTEAFF.